The 27 T cell receptor beta chains below were found in one sample sequenced in a study of blood T cell repertoires in COVID-19. Method: immunoSEQ multiplex PCR; TCRdb's copy keeps in-frame clones and lacks some. The sample gives 150,000 to 200,000 clones, 87% of which show up once; roughly 4% is in the top ten. Sequencing was done on a sample of peripheral blood. These receptors originate from a woman aged 60-70 years who had recovered from COVID-19.

The genes are TRBV9 and TRBJ2-2; 8 bases fit TRBD1. V lost 2 bases, J lost 6 bases, and 9 bases stayed unmatched. Germline values: CDR1 SGDLS, CDR2 YYNGEE. The CDR3 has 16 amino acids. CDR3 bases: TGTGCCAGCAGCGTTGCTCAGGGGGCGTGGGCCGGGGAGCTGTTTTTT. Translation: CASSVAQGAWAGELFF.

This chain uses TRBV2 with TRBJ2-1; a possible D gene is TRBD1 (6 bases). From germline, CDR1 is SNHLY and CDR2 FYNNEI. The ends were cut back, 6 bases at V and 1 base at J, with 7 bases in the middle. The CDR3 totals 13 residues. CDR3 residues: CASRQGSYNEQFF. CDR3 in DNA: TGTGCCAGCAGGCAGGGGTCCTACAATGAGCAGTTCTTC.

The rearrangement links TRBV28 to TRBJ2-3; 10 bases are shared with TRBD2. V dropped 10 bases and J dropped 8; count of bases not matched to a gene: 15. Germline-derived CDR1 and CDR2 are MDHEN and SYDVKM. This CDR3 comprises 15 residues. CDR3 residues: CATIGSSGGGGTQYF. The DNA for the CDR3 is TGTGCCACCATTGGTTCTAGCGGGGGCGGGGGTACGCAGTATTTT. Combining the CDR3 with reference TRBV28 and TRBJ2-3 gives the whole variable domain DVKVTQSSRYLVKRTGEKVFLECVQDMDHENMFWYRQDPGLGLRLIYFSYDVKMKEKGDIPEGYSVSREKKERFSLILESASTNQTSMYLCATIGSSGGGGTQYFGPGTRLTVL.

The rearrangement joins TRBV7-8 to TRBJ1-2; D is possibly TRBD1 (5 bases). V lost 5 bases and J 0 bases, leaving 16 bases between the germline ends. This CDR3 has 16 amino acids. Germline V gene data show CDR1 as SGHVS and CDR2 as FQNEAQ. The CDR3 spells CASSREGALANYGYTF. In DNA, the CDR3 is TGTGCCAGCAGCCGAGAAGGGGCGTTAGCTAACTATGGCTACACCTTC.

The chain has TRBV30 and TRBJ2-5, with D maybe TRBD1 (6 bases). There are 13 residues in the CDR3. CDR1 and CDR2 (germline): GTSNPN, SVGIG (reference sequence). V shed 8 bases and J shed 4 bases, with 17 bases lying between them. The DNA for the CDR3 is TGTGCCCGGAACACAGGGTCGGGAGAGACCCAGTACTTC. As protein: CARNTGSGETQYF. Full variable domain (remainder filled in from reference TRBV30 and TRBJ2-5): SQTIHQWPATLVQPVGSPLSLECTVEGTSNPNLYWYRQAAGRGLQLLFYSVGIGQISSEVPQNLSASRPQDRQFILSSKKLLLSDSGFYLCARNTGSGETQYFGPGTRLLVL.

This clone came up many times. The chain carries TRBV5-4 and TRBJ2-1; 12 bases agree with TRBD1. J lost 2 bases, V lost 4 bases, and 4 bases had no gene match. This CDR3 is built from 16 residues. Germline V gives CDR1 SGHNT, CDR2 YYREEE (reference sequence). Here the CDR3 DNA reads TGTGCCAGCAGCCCAGGGACAGGGGGCACCTACAATGAGCAGTTCTTC. Encoded protein: CASSPGTGGTYNEQFF.

The chain recombines TRBV9 with TRBJ2-2, with 9 bases aligning to TRBD1. CDR1 is SGDLS, CDR2 YYNGEE, per germline. Trimming took 3 bases from V and 7 from J; bases not matched to a gene: 4. This CDR3 contains 14 residues. The CDR3 DNA sequence: TGTGCCAGCAGCGCCCGGGACAGGGACGGGGAGCTGTTTTTT. Protein product: CASSARDRDGELFF.

The CDR3 sequence is CSVEGGNPDTQYF. The CDR3 bases are TGCAGCGTTGAAGGAGGGAATCCAGATACGCAGTATTTT. This chain links TRBV29-1 with TRBJ2-3; D might be TRBD2 (5 bases). Looked up from germline, CDR1 is SQVTM and CDR2 is ANQGSEA. This CDR3 comprises 13 residues. Between the trimmed V and J ends, which lost 1 base and 4 bases, there was a span of 9 bases.

J is TRBJ1-2 and V is TRBV19; 11 bases match TRBD1. The CDR3 is 12 amino acids. J lost 5 bases, V lost 9 bases, and 2 bases had no gene match. From germline, CDR1 is LNHDA and CDR2 SQIVND (reference sequence). CDR3 nucleotides: TGTGCCAGCCGGGACAGGGGGTATGGCTACACCTTC. Amino acid sequence: CASRDRGYGYTF.

This chain uses TRBV5-1 with TRBJ1-2; maybe TRBD1 (6 bases). The V end was cut by 0 bases, the J end by 8 bases, with 14 bases between. The CDR3 length is 14 residues. Germline CDR1 reads SGHRS; CDR2 reads YFSETQ. The CDR3 loop is CASSLGRTVGGYTF. In nucleotides, the CDR3 is TGCGCCAGCAGCTTGGGGCGGACAGTTGGCGGCTACACCTTC.

J is TRBJ1-6 and V is TRBV7-3; D is undetermined. CDR3 length: 14 amino acids. CDR1 and CDR2 from the germline V gene are SGHTA and FQGTGA. Trimming cost V 1 base and J 5 bases, with 6 bases left between them. The CDR3 loop is CASSLRGDNSPLHF. As DNA, the CDR3 is TGTGCCAGCAGCTTAAGAGGAGATAATTCACCCCTCCACTTT.

The chain recombines TRBV10-2 with TRBJ1-2, with 7 bases lining up with TRBD1. CDR1 and CDR2 from the germline V gene are WSHSY and SAAADI. CDR3 length: 10 residues. CDR3 region: CATGDYGYTF. Written as DNA, the CDR3 is TGCGCTACAGGGGACTATGGCTACACCTTC.

The chain employs TRBV7-8 and TRBJ1-4; 7 bases align to TRBD1. The V segment lost 5 bases and the J segment 4 bases; nucleotides outside the gene matches: 4. This CDR3 spans 14 amino acids. Germline V gene data show CDR1 as SGHVS and CDR2 as FQNEAQ. Here the CDR3 DNA reads TGTGCCAGCAGCGAAAGACAGGGTAATGAAAAACTGTTTTTT. Translation: CASSERQGNEKLFF. The full variable domain, in which reference TRBV7-8 and TRBJ1-4 provide the parts outside the CDR3, is GAGVSQSPRYKVAKRGQDVALRCDPISGHVSLFWYQQALGQGPEFLTYFQNEAQLDKSGLPSDRFFAERPEGSVSTLKIQRTQQEDSAVYLCASSERQGNEKLFFGSGTQLSVL.

The rearrangement links TRBV19 to TRBJ1-1; no firm D call. CDR1 is LNHDA and CDR2 is SQIVND in the germline V gene (reference sequence). This CDR3 comprises 11 residues. CDR3 sequence reads: CADGNNTEAFF. The CDR3 nucleotides read TGTGCTGACGGGAATAACACTGAAGCTTTCTTT.

V usage is TRBV3-1 (or the pseudogene TRBV3-2) and J usage is TRBJ2-1; TRBD2 matches at 10 bases. V lost 3 bases and J lost 6; bases outside the gene matches: 2. The CDR3 spans 14 residues. The germline CDR1 and CDR2 sequences are LGHDT and YNNKEL (reference sequence). CDR3 protein: CASSHTSGVNEQFF. DNA for the CDR3: TGTGCCAGCAGCCACACTAGCGGGGTCAATGAGCAGTTCTTC.

The chain couples TRBV14 to TRBJ2-7, with 8 bases lining up with TRBD2. V shed 0 bases and J 3 bases; nucleotides not matched to a gene: 1. CDR3 size: 14 residues. The germline V gene encodes CDR1 SGHDN and CDR2 FVKESK. The CDR3 coding sequence is TGTGCCAGCAGCCAAGATCGGGGGGGCTACGAGCAGTACTTC. Amino acid sequence: CASSQDRGGYEQYF.

J is TRBJ2-7 and V is TRBV28, with 8 bases that match TRBD2. This CDR3 has 13 residues. CDR1 and CDR2 (germline): MDHEN, SYDVKM. V trimming: 9 bases; J trimming: 6 bases; junction bases outside the gene matches: 10. CDR3 nucleotides: TGTGCCAGTCTGCCAGCGGGGGTAGGCGAGCAGTACTTC. It translates to CASLPAGVGEQYF. Full variable domain (remainder filled in from reference TRBV28 and TRBJ2-7): DVKVTQSSRYLVKRTGEKVFLECVQDMDHENMFWYRQDPGLGLRLIYFSYDVKMKEKGDIPEGYSVSREKKERFSLILESASTNQTSMYLCASLPAGVGEQYFGPGTRLTVT.

The genes are TRBV5-8 and TRBJ2-5, with 9 positions matching TRBD1. The CDR3 extends over 15 amino acids. J was trimmed by 3 bases and V by 1 base; bases with no gene match: 4. CDR1 is SGHTS and CDR2 is YDEGEE in the germline V gene. The DNA for the CDR3 is TGTGCCAGCAGCTTGTTACAGGGGGCGGAAGAGACCCAGTACTTC. This translates into CASSLLQGAEETQYF. Filled out from reference TRBV5-8 and TRBJ2-5, the complete variable domain reads EAGVTQSPTHLIKTRGQQATLRCSPISGHTSVYWYQQALGLGLQFLLWYDEGEERNRGNFPPRFSGRQFPNYSSELNVNALELEDSALYLCASSLLQGAEETQYFGPGTRLLVL.

The chain employs TRBV4-1 and TRBJ1-2, with a tentative D call TRBD1 (5 bases). Trimming removed 1 base from V and 1 base from J, with 13 bases in between. CDR1 is MGHRA and CDR2 is YSYEKL in the germline V gene. The CDR3 covers 16 residues. CDR3 coding DNA: TGCGCCAGCAGCCAAGGGGTCGACAGATATAACTATGGCTACACCTTC. It encodes CASSQGVDRYNYGYTF.

V is TRBV27 and J is TRBJ1-4; maybe TRBD1 (5 bases). Germline CDR1 is MNHEY and CDR2 is SMNVEV (reference sequence). This CDR3 is built from 15 residues. Trimming pared 10 bases from V and 8 bases from J, leaving 23 bases between. The DNA of the CDR3 is TGTGCCACAAAGAGGACCCAGGGCTTTTGGGAAAAACTGTTTTTT. Protein sequence: CATKRTQGFWEKLFF.

The rearrangement joins TRBV7-9 to TRBJ2-5; 9 nucleotides agree with TRBD1. The length of the CDR3 is 16 residues. The V and J ends lost 1 base and 5 bases, in that order; junction bases with no gene match: 8. CDR1 is SEHNR and CDR2 is FQNEAQ in the germline V gene (reference sequence). DNA for the CDR3: TGTGCCAGCAGCTTAGAAGGGACAGGGAAGGGGGAGACCCAGTACTTC. Encoded protein: CASSLEGTGKGETQYF.

V usage is TRBV7-2 and J usage is TRBJ2-2, with TRBD1 matching 9 bases. With 6 bases clipped from V and 5 bases from J, the junction kept 13 bases outside the gene matches. Germline V lookup: CDR1 SGHTA, CDR2 FQGNSA. The CDR3 length is 17 residues. CDR3 sequence reads: CASRTGGVTGGTGELFF. The CDR3 DNA is TGTGCCAGCAGAACCGGGGGCGTGACAGGGGGAACCGGGGAGCTGTTTTTT. The entire variable domain, with the rest obtained from reference TRBV7-2 and TRBJ2-2, is as follows: GAGVSQSPSNKVTEKGKDVELRCDPISGHTALYWYRQSLGQGLEFLIYFQGNSAPDKSGLPSDRFSAERTGGSVSTLTIQRTQQEDSAVYLCASRTGGVTGGTGELFFGEGSRLTVL.

This clone was picked up a small number of times. The chain is built from TRBV28 and TRBJ1-2; 8 bases are a match to TRBD1. The CDR3 has 16 amino acids. Trimming removed 10 bases from V and 5 bases from J; junction bases left unmatched: 18. Germline V CDR1 and CDR2: MDHEN, SYDVKM. DNA for the CDR3: TGTGCCACTACCGGGACAGGCCCTTTTCCGGGGTATGGCTACACCTTC. Translated: CATTGTGPFPGYGYTF.

The chain employs TRBV28 and TRBJ2-5; D is possibly TRBD1 (6 bases). CDR3 length: 14 residues. With 7 bases removed from V and 4 bases from J, the gap between germline ends came to 16 bases. CDR1 and CDR2 from the germline V gene are MDHEN and SYDVKM. The chain's CDR3 is CASKITGMGETQYF. Written as DNA, the CDR3 is TGTGCCAGCAAGATTACAGGGATGGGAGAGACCCAGTACTTC.

The chain is built from TRBV25-1 and TRBJ1-2; 9 bases agree with TRBD1. Germline V lookup: CDR1 MGHDK, CDR2 SYGVNS. The CDR3 extends over 15 amino acids. V dropped 7 bases and J dropped 1; count of bases not matched to a gene: 7. The CDR3 DNA reads TGTGCCAGCAAAACAGGGGGCGGTAGTAACTATGGCTACACCTTC. Amino acid sequence: CASKTGGGSNYGYTF.

The rearrangement links TRBV6-2 or TRBV6-3 to TRBJ2-3; TRBD2 aligns across 7 bases. Germline CDR1 reads MNHEY; CDR2 reads SVGEGT. Trimming at V came to 6 bases and at J to 5 bases, leaving 14 bases not matched to a gene. The CDR3 totals 16 residues. Written as DNA, the CDR3 is TGTGCCAGCAGCCCCGGCCCGGGACTACCCAAAGATACGCAGTATTTT. It specifies CASSPGPGLPKDTQYF.

The chain joins TRBV3-1 (or the pseudogene TRBV3-2) to TRBJ2-5; 8 bases are shared with TRBD2. V shed 5 bases, J shed 4 bases, and the junction held 3 bases outside the gene matches. Germline loops: CDR1 LGHDT, CDR2 YNNKEL (reference sequence). The CDR3 runs 13 residues. CDR3 DNA: TGTGCCAGCAGCATTAGCGGGACAGAGACCCAGTACTTC. Translating it yields CASSISGTETQYF.